The clone carrying this T cell receptor beta chain was observed a few times. Antigen specificity is unknown. A single record per CDR3 protein comes from TCRdb applying MiXCR to the 5' RACE reads. The data hold about 43,000 distinct CDR3 sequences, with roughly 27% observed a single time. V lost 5 bases and J lost 2; bases outside the gene matches: 3. The CDR3 contains 14 residues. Looked up from germline, CDR1 is SEHNR and CDR2 is FQNEAQ (reference sequence). CD4+CD45RO+CD25- cells were isolated as memory CD4+ T cells. Overall study findings and caveats: The larger cohort examined one V-J beta rearrangement, not whole repertoires.

This rearrangement joins TRBV7-9 to TRBJ1-2, with TRBD1 matching over 9 bases. The specimen sequenced was memory CD4+ T cells sorted from a lymph node. Subset denoted: memory CD4+ T cells, CD4+CD45RO+CD25-. The clonotype was recovered from a female donor with breast cancer. The CDR3 reads CASSVGQGNYGYTF. The CDR3 bases are TGTGCCAGCAGCGTTGGACAGGGGAACTATGGCTACACCTTC. The entire variable domain, with the rest obtained from reference TRBV7-9 and TRBJ1-2, is as follows: DTGVSQNPRHKITKRGQNVTFRCDPISEHNRLYWYRQTLGQGPEFLTYFQNEAQLEKSRLLSDRFSAERPKGSFSTLEIQRTEQGDSAMYLCASSVGQGNYGYTFGSGTRLTVV.